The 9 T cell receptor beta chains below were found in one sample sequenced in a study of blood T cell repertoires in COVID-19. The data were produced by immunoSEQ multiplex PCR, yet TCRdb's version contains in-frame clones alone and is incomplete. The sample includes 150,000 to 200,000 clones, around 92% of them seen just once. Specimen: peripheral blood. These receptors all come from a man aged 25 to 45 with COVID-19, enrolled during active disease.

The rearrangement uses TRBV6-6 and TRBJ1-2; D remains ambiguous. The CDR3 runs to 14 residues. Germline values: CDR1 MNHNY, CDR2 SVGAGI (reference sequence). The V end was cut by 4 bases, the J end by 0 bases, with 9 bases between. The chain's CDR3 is CASSFLTTNYGYTF. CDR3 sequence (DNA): TGTGCCAGCAGTTTCCTGACAACTAACTATGGCTACACCTTC.

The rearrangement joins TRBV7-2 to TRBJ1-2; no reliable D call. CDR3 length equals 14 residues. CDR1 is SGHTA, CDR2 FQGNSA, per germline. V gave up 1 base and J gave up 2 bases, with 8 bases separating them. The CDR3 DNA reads TGTGCCAGCAGCTTAGTGACTGCGAACTATGGCTACACCTTC. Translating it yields CASSLVTANYGYTF.

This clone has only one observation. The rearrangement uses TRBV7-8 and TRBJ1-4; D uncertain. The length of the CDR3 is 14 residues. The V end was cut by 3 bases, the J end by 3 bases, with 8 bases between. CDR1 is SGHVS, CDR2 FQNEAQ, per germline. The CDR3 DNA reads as TGTGCCAGCAGCTTGGTGGAGTCTAATGAAAAACTGTTTTTT. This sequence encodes CASSLVESNEKLFF.

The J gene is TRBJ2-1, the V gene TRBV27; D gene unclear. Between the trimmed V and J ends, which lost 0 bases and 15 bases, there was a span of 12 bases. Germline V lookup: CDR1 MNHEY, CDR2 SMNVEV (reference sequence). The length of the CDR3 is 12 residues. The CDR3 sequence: CASSLSGLQWFF. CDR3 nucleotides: TGTGCCAGCAGTTTATCGGGCCTTCAGTGGTTCTTC.

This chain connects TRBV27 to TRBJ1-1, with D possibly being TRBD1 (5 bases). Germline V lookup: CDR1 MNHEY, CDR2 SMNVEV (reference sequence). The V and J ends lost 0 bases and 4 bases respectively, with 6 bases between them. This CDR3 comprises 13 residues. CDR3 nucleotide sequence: TGTGCCAGCAGTTTATCGGGGGGCACTGAAGCTTTCTTT. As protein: CASSLSGGTEAFF.

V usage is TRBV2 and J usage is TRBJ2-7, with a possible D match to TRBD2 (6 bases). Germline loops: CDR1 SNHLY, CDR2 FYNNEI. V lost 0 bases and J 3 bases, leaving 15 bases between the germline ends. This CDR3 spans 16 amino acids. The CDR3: CASSEAGGAIGYEQYF. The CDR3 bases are TGTGCCAGCAGTGAAGCGGGGGGAGCGATTGGCTACGAGCAGTACTTC.

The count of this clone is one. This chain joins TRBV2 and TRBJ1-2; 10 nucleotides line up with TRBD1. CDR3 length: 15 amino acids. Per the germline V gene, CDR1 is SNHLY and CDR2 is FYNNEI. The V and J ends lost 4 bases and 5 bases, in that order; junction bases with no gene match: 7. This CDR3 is CASSVWDRGSYGYTF. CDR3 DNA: TGTGCCAGCAGTGTTTGGGACAGGGGCAGTTATGGCTACACCTTC. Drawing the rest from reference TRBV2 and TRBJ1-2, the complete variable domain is EPEVTQTPSHQVTQMGQEVILRCVPISNHLYFYWYRQILGQKVEFLVSFYNNEISEKSEIFDDQFSVERPDGSNFTLKIRSTKLEDSAMYFCASSVWDRGSYGYTFGSGTRLTVV.

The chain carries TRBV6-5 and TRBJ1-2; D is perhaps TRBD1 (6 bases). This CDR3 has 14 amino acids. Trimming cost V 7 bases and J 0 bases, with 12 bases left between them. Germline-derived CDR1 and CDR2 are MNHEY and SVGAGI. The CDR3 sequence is CASTPQGTNYGYTF. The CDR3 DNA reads TGTGCCAGCACCCCCCAGGGGACTAACTATGGCTACACCTTC.

Written as DNA, the CDR3 is TGTGCCAGCAGTTACTTCCGGGACAGGGGGAATCAGCCCCAGCATTTT. Translated, it gives CASSYFRDRGNQPQHF. The chain combines TRBV6-6 with TRBJ1-5; 11 bases match TRBD1. V gave up 1 base and J gave up 4 bases; unmatched junction bases: 3. The length of the CDR3 is 16 residues. Germline CDR1 and CDR2: MNHNY and SVGAGI (reference sequence).